This T cell receptor beta chain was retrieved from a study of identical twins. From the 5' RACE reads, TCRdb called clonotypes with MiXCR, one entry per CDR3 protein. The sample has a few hundred thousand distinct CDR3 sequences, approximately 10% seen once. Germline V gene data show CDR1 as MRHNA and CDR2 as SNTAGT. With V trimmed by 3 bases and J by 0 bases, 3 bases remained unmatched. The CDR3 runs to 16 residues. Only a few counts were recorded for this clonotype. Antigen: not known. Study-level findings and limits: Reduced insertions were recorded for abundant cord blood beta clonotypes, with no such pattern in memory repertoires. Cross-sectional statistics underpinned the conclusions; the same donors were not followed. Alpha sequences out of frame and shared by twins had excess low generation probability.

These same data were also listed under a study on yellow fever vaccine responses in identical twins.

V and J are TRBV6-4 and TRBJ2-1, with TRBD1 matching 9 bases. The receptor's source is a woman between 18 and 29 years old in good health. The sample taken for sequencing was PBMCs. The DNA for the CDR3 is TGTGCCAGCAGTGAGACAGGGGGATTCTCCTACAATGAGCAGTTCTTC. This codes for CASSETGGFSYNEQFF.